A single sample gave rise to the 30 T cell receptor beta chains below, sequenced in a study of Ad26.COV2.S vaccination and SARS-CoV-2 variants. Here immunoSEQ multiplex PCR was the method, and the copy in TCRdb shows in-frame clones only, minus some. This table holds hundreds of thousands of clones, roughly 90% found once. Treatment: 15 to 20 received Ad26.COV2.S at low or high dose, single or two shots; roughly 5 received placebo; per-sample allocation not given. The investigators took samples on day 63 after the first vaccine or placebo injection. This sample comprised peripheral blood, obtained in a trial of Ad26.COV2.S vaccine versus placebo. These receptors came from a person between 18 and 59 years old who received the Ad26.COV2.S COVID-19 vaccine or a placebo.

V gene TRBV10-1 combines with J gene TRBJ1-2; D unclear. The CDR3 spans 14 residues. V lost 0 bases, J lost 7 bases, and 12 bases lay in between. The germline CDR1 and CDR2 sequences are WNHNN and SYGVQD (reference sequence). CDR3 in DNA: TGCGCCAGCAGTGAGTCAACGGTACTTAGTGGCTACACCTTC. Residues: CASSESTVLSGYTF.

The gene calls are TRBV4-3 and TRBJ2-1; D is unclear. With 0 bases removed from V and 7 bases from J, the gap between germline ends came to 13 bases. CDR3 length equals 15 residues. CDR1 is LGHNA and CDR2 is YSLEER in the germline V gene. CDR3: CASSQDRLGINEQFF. The CDR3 DNA is TGCGCCAGCAGCCAAGATCGCTTAGGCATTAATGAGCAGTTCTTC.

The CDR3: CATSDSRQGAGQPQHF. In nucleotides, the CDR3 is TGTGCCACCAGTGATTCCCGACAGGGGGCCGGTCAGCCCCAGCATTTT. V and J are TRBV24-1 and TRBJ1-5; 10 bases match TRBD1. Germline CDR1 reads KGHDR; CDR2 reads SFDVKD. V was pared by 2 bases and J by 6 bases, with 6 bases of the junction left unmatched. The CDR3 is made up of 16 amino acids.

This chain connects TRBV27 to TRBJ2-3; 9 bases agree with TRBD2. This CDR3 is 16 amino acids long. After removal of 5 bases from V and 0 bases from J, the junction contained 6 bases not matched to a gene. Germline loops: CDR1 MNHEY, CDR2 SMNVEV (reference sequence). The CDR3 protein is CASSVTSGYSTDTQYF. Written as DNA, the CDR3 is TGTGCCAGCAGTGTGACTAGCGGTTATAGCACAGATACGCAGTATTTT.

In DNA form, the CDR3 reads TGTGCCAGCAGCTCGCGACAGGGCGCGAATGAGCAGTTCTTC. Protein sequence: CASSSRQGANEQFF. V usage is TRBV7-2 and J usage is TRBJ2-1; TRBD1 matches at 7 bases. Germline-derived CDR1 and CDR2 are SGHTA and FQGNSA. The CDR3 is 14 residues long. J gave up 7 bases and V 4 bases, and 7 bases lay outside the gene matches.

This chain joins TRBV10-2 and TRBJ2-1; 7 positions agree with TRBD2. From germline, CDR1 is WSHSY and CDR2 SAAADI. The V gene end was trimmed by 7 bases and the J gene end by 5 bases; junction bases not matched to a gene: 11. This CDR3 has 15 amino acids. The CDR3 DNA reads as TGCGCCAGCACAGAGAGCCGGGACTATAACAATGAGCAGTTCTTC. It encodes CASTESRDYNNEQFF.

This rearrangement joins TRBV11-2 to TRBJ1-3, with no clear D. The V gene's germline CDR1 is SGHAT and CDR2 FQNNGV. The CDR3 has 12 amino acids. V was trimmed by 0 bases and J by 8 bases, leaving 5 bases between them. CDR3 region: CASSLDRYTIYF. The CDR3 bases are TGTGCCAGCAGCTTAGATCGTTACACCATATATTTT.

The rearrangement uses TRBV30 and TRBJ1-1, with TRBD1 identical over 7 bases. This CDR3 comprises 14 residues. With 2 bases clipped from V and 2 bases from J, the junction kept 5 bases outside the gene matches. Germline CDR1 is GTSNPN and CDR2 is SVGIG (reference sequence). CDR3 in amino acids: CAWSPGQVNTEAFF. The CDR3 region has the DNA TGTGCCTGGAGTCCCGGACAGGTCAACACTGAAGCTTTCTTT.

This chain links TRBV15 with TRBJ2-1; TRBD2 matches at 13 bases. This CDR3 region has 17 residues. Germline V gene sequence: CDR1 LNHNV, CDR2 YYDKDF (reference sequence). The V gene end was trimmed by 0 bases and the J gene end by 7 bases; junction bases not matched to a gene: 6. The CDR3 region is CATSRDIGLAGVNEQFF. The CDR3, as DNA: TGTGCCACCAGCAGAGATATCGGACTAGCGGGAGTGAATGAGCAGTTCTTC.

The J gene is TRBJ2-4, the V gene TRBV25-1, with D unclear. The V end lost 0 bases, the J end lost 5 bases, and 8 bases lay between the germline ends. The CDR3 totals 14 residues. From germline, CDR1 is MGHDK and CDR2 SYGVNS. For the CDR3, the DNA is TGTGCCAGCAGTGAATATTATGGCCAAAACATTCAGTACTTC. Its translation is CASSEYYGQNIQYF.

In this sample, this clone turned up a few times. The chain is built from TRBV5-4 and TRBJ1-5; no clear D gene. The CDR3 spans 13 residues. CDR1 is SGHNT, CDR2 YYREEE, per germline (reference sequence). Deletions cut 2 bases from V and 5 bases from J, with 8 bases between. DNA for the CDR3: TGTGCCAGCAGCTTCGGACCTGATCAGCCCCAGCATTTT. Translated: CASSFGPDQPQHF.

The genes are TRBV9 and TRBJ1-3; possible D gene TRBD1, 5 bases. V was shortened by 3 bases and J by 4 bases, with 14 bases between the two germline ends. This CDR3 comprises 15 residues. CDR1 SGDLS and CDR2 YYNGEE come from the germline V gene. CDR3 nucleotide sequence: TGTGCCAGCAGCGCGAGGGGACCGGGGGGAAACACCATATATTTT. Translating it yields CASSARGPGGNTIYF.

The V call is TRBV18, the J call TRBJ2-7, with TRBD2 as a possible D gene (5 bases). The CDR3 consists of 12 residues. V dropped 2 bases and J dropped 5 bases, with 7 bases sitting between them. Germline V gene data show CDR1 as KGHSH and CDR2 as LQKENI. CDR3 sequence reads: CASSPSGNEQYF. The DNA for the CDR3 is TGTGCCAGCTCACCATCGGGGAACGAGCAGTACTTC. Full variable domain (remainder filled in from reference TRBV18 and TRBJ2-7): NAGVMQNPRHLVRRRGQEARLRCSPMKGHSHVYWYRQLPEEGLKFMVYLQKENIIDESGMPKERFSAEFPKEGPSILRIQQVVRGDSAAYFCASSPSGNEQYFGPGTRLTVT.

As for this clone: At the DNA level, this CDR3 is encoded by other sequences in the same sample as well. This chain joins TRBV29-1 and TRBJ1-1; D not resolved. The length of the CDR3 is 12 residues. Germline-derived CDR1 and CDR2 are SQVTM and ANQGSEA. With 4 bases removed from V and 0 bases from J, the gap between germline ends came to 6 bases. The CDR3 reads CSVGQLNTEAFF. For the CDR3, the DNA is TGCAGCGTTGGGCAGCTGAACACTGAAGCTTTCTTT.

This sequence joins TRBV6-5 and TRBJ2-7; no definite D call. The CDR3 consists of 15 residues. Germline values: CDR1 MNHEY, CDR2 SVGAGI. The V and J ends lost 6 bases and 0 bases respectively, with 15 bases between them. CDR3 residues: CASRPSAGTSYEQYF. For the CDR3, the DNA is TGTGCCAGCAGACCCTCAGCTGGTACCTCCTACGAGCAGTACTTC.

The chain is built from TRBV7-2 and TRBJ1-2; 10 bases line up with TRBD1. The germline V gene has CDR1 SGHTA and CDR2 FQGNSA. Trimming at V came to 5 bases and at J to 6 bases, leaving 9 bases not matched to a gene. CDR3 length equals 15 residues. CDR3 in amino acids: CASSPRQGAGHGYTF. CDR3 in DNA: TGTGCCAGCAGCCCTCGACAGGGGGCTGGGCATGGCTACACCTTC.

V gene TRBV2 combines with J gene TRBJ2-2; D unresolved. V lost 6 bases and J lost 6, with 14 bases in between. Germline loops: CDR1 SNHLY, CDR2 FYNNEI. This CDR3 comprises 14 residues. This chain's CDR3 is CASSSWALAGELFF. CDR3 nucleotides: TGTGCCAGCAGCTCGTGGGCCCTTGCCGGGGAGCTGTTTTTT.

This chain links TRBV11-2 with TRBJ2-3, with 7 bases identical to TRBD1. This CDR3 has 14 residues. V shed 4 bases, J shed 1 base, and the junction held 2 bases outside the gene matches. Germline V gene data show CDR1 as SGHAT and CDR2 as FQNNGV. CDR3 residues: CASSSGTGTDTQYF. The CDR3 DNA is TGTGCCAGCAGCTCCGGGACAGGCACAGATACGCAGTATTTT.

This clone was picked up one time. Other nucleotide sequences in the sample specify the same CDR3. The chain employs TRBV6-5 and TRBJ1-2; TRBD1 matches at 7 bases. Germline values: CDR1 MNHEY, CDR2 SVGAGI. The CDR3 sequence is 15 residues long. The V gene end was trimmed by 0 bases and the J gene end by 2 bases; junction bases not matched to a gene: 3. The CDR3 spells CASSYSRQGNYGYTF. The DNA for the CDR3 is TGTGCCAGCAGTTACTCAAGACAGGGAAACTATGGCTACACCTTC.

The rearrangement links TRBV10-3 to TRBJ1-2, with TRBD1 identical over 9 bases. V lost 6 bases, J lost 8 bases, and 7 bases stayed unmatched. Germline V gene lookup returns CDR1 ENHRY and CDR2 SYGVKD. This CDR3 spans 13 amino acids. The CDR3 here is CAIREGTGNGYTF. The CDR3 bases are TGTGCCATCAGGGAAGGGACAGGGAACGGCTACACCTTC.

This clone turned up a few times. The chain carries TRBV30 and TRBJ1-5; D remains ambiguous. CDR1 is GTSNPN, CDR2 SVGIG, per germline (reference sequence). Trimming stripped 0 bases from V and 3 bases from J, with 9 bases between. The CDR3 covers 14 residues. CDR3 DNA: TGTGCCTGGAGTGTAAAGGGTGCCAATCAGCCCCAGCATTTT. Protein product: CAWSVKGANQPQHF.

This clone was seen a single time. V is TRBV6-2 or TRBV6-3 and J is TRBJ1-1, with D hard to call. Trimming shortened V by 5 bases and J by 2 bases, and 18 bases separated the two germline ends. This CDR3 has 16 residues. Germline loops: CDR1 MNHEY, CDR2 SVGEGT. The DNA for the CDR3 is TGTGCCAGCAGTCCGGGCCCCACCGCCCGAAACACTGAAGCTTTCTTT. This codes for CASSPGPTARNTEAFF.

This chain uses TRBV6-5 with TRBJ1-6; D ambiguous. Trimming removed 6 bases from V and 12 bases from J, with 12 bases in between. The CDR3 is 12 amino acids. The V gene's germline CDR1 is MNHEY and CDR2 SVGAGI. The CDR3 region is CASSRAREPLHF. CDR3 DNA sequence: TGTGCCAGCAGCCGGGCTAGGGAACCCCTCCACTTT.

This sequence joins TRBV18 and TRBJ2-7, with 9 bases matching TRBD2. Trimming took 5 bases from V and 6 from J; bases not matched to a gene: 11. From germline, CDR1 is KGHSH and CDR2 LQKENI. This CDR3 is built from 15 residues. CDR3 bases: TGTGCCAGCTCAGAGGGACTAGCTTACAGGAGCGAGCAGTACTTC. Translating it yields CASSEGLAYRSEQYF.

This clone showed up just a few times. This same CDR3 is encoded by further DNA sequences in the sample. V and J are TRBV5-1 and TRBJ2-1; no reliable D call. The germline V and J ends were trimmed by 2 bases and 3 bases, with 0 bases remaining between them. CDR1 SGHRS and CDR2 YFSETQ come from the germline V gene. The CDR3 length is 11 residues. The CDR3 DNA sequence: TGCGCCAGCAGCTTCTACAATGAGCAGTTCTTC. This codes for CASSFYNEQFF.

The chain links TRBV30 to TRBJ2-5, with TRBD2 identical over 7 bases. Looked up from germline, CDR1 is GTSNPN and CDR2 is SVGIG (reference sequence). The CDR3 sequence is 14 residues long. The V and J ends lost 0 bases and 11 bases, in that order; junction bases with no gene match: 12. The DNA for the CDR3 is TGTGCCTGGAGTGTAGTGGGGGGGTCCTTGTCGCAGTACTTC. Its protein product is CAWSVVGGSLSQYF.

The V call is TRBV19, the J call TRBJ1-5, with a tentative D call TRBD1 (5 bases). The CDR3 length is 15 residues. Germline assignment: CDR1 LNHDA and CDR2 SQIVND (reference sequence). V shed 3 bases and J shed 5 bases, with 14 bases lying between them. DNA of the CDR3: TGTGCCAGTAGTATTATAGGGCCGGGGGATCAGCCCCAGCATTTT. As protein: CASSIIGPGDQPQHF.

The chain has TRBV7-3 and TRBJ2-7; 8 bases are a match to TRBD2. The junction had 10 bases not matched to a gene; V was cut back by 1 base and J by 5 bases. Looked up from germline, CDR1 is SGHTA and CDR2 is FQGTGA. The CDR3 loop spans 16 amino acids. In DNA, the CDR3 is TGTGCCAGCAGCTTAATCGGTGGCGGGGGGACCGACGAGCAGTACTTC. Protein product: CASSLIGGGGTDEQYF.

V gene TRBV18 combines with J gene TRBJ2-5; D ambiguous. Deletions cut 5 bases from V and 1 base from J, with 8 bases between. The CDR3 covers 13 residues. Germline V gene sequence: CDR1 KGHSH, CDR2 LQKENI. CDR3 in amino acids: CASSSGPQETQYF. The DNA of the CDR3 is TGTGCCAGCTCATCGGGCCCCCAAGAGACCCAGTACTTC.

The chain joins TRBV30 to TRBJ1-6; D is possibly TRBD1 (6 bases). The CDR3 contains 16 residues. Per germline, CDR1 GTSNPN and CDR2 SVGIG (reference sequence). The V and J ends lost 1 base and 0 bases respectively, with 10 bases between them. The CDR3 region is CAWSEDRSSYNSPLHF. The CDR3, as DNA: TGTGCCTGGAGTGAAGACAGGAGCTCCTATAATTCACCCCTCCACTTT.